The present TCR beta chain was sequenced within a study of cytomegalovirus exposure and HLA in healthy donors. Study in general: Assignment to the Caucasian-associated ancestry cluster applied to around 82% of the approximately 420 genotyped donors.

Regarding this clone: The antigen remains undetermined. At the DNA level, this CDR3 is encoded by other sequences in the same sample as well.

Study conclusions and caveats: A later analysis linked some 18,000 TCR beta sequences to HLA alleles at 0.05 false discovery rate. Among the most significant clusters, several appeared linked to common viral pathogens in a later analysis. Being indistinguishable, some V segments were excluded, TRBV6-2 and TRBV6-3 among them.

The PCR used 60 Vbeta and 13 Jbeta primers. Libraries were prepared by immunoSEQ multiplex PCR; TCRdb keeps only in-frame clonotypes and omits some of them. This sample has about 160,000 clones, with approximately 80% found just once. V lost 3 bases, J lost 4 bases, and 4 bases stayed unmatched. The CDR3 runs to 14 residues. Germline V lookup: CDR1 SGDLS, CDR2 YYNGEE. The genes are TRBV9 and TRBJ1-2; 9 bases match TRBD1. The specimen sequenced was PBMCs. The TCR comes from a man aged 45 to 65 in good health and CMV-seropositive. The CDR3 region has the DNA TGTGCCAGCAGCGCGGACAGGGGAGCCTATGGCTACACCTTC. As protein: CASSADRGAYGYTF. The entire variable domain, with the rest obtained from reference TRBV9 and TRBJ1-2, is as follows: DSGVTQTPKHLITATGQRVTLRCSPRSGDLSVYWYQQSLDQGLQFLIQYYNGEERAKGNILERFSAQQFPDLHSELNLSSLELGDSALYFCASSADRGAYGYTFGSGTRLTVV.